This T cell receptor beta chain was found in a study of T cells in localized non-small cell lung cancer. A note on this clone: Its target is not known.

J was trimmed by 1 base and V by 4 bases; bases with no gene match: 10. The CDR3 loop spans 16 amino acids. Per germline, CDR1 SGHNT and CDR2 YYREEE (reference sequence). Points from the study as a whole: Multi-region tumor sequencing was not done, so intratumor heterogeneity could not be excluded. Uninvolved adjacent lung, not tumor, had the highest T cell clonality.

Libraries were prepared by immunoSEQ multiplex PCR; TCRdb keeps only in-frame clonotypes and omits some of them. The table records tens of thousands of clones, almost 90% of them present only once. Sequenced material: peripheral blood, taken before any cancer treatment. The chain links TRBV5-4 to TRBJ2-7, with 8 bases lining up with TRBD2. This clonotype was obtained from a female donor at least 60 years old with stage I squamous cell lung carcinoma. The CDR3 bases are TGTGCCAGCAGCCCGGCCCGGGCTAGCGGGTCCTACGAGCAGTACTTC. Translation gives CASSPARASGSYEQYF.